The rows below give T cell receptor beta chains drawn from one sample of a study of cytomegalovirus exposure and HLA in healthy donors. Profiling relied on immunoSEQ multiplex PCR, and the TCRdb table lists in-frame clones only, not all of them. The sample has about 77,000 clones, approximately 80% seen once. The sample taken for sequencing was PBMCs. The source of these receptors is a man aged 40-50 years in good health and CMV-seronegative. The CDR3 runs from the conserved cysteine through the conserved F or W. D genes are given only for firm matches. Size values are once, few and many counts, or a class for expanded clones, and some rows have none.

V gene	clone size	J gene	D gene	CDR3 protein	CDR3 DNA
TRBV5-1	-	TRBJ2-7	TRBD1	CASSLDRGRGYEQYF	TGCGCCAGCAGCTTGGACAGGGGGCGAGGCTACGAGCAGTACTTC
TRBV5-4	few	TRBJ1-1	-	CASRVALNTEAFF	TGTGCCAGCAGAGTAGCCCTGAACACTGAAGCTTTCTTT
TRBV30	-	TRBJ1-2	TRBD1	CAWSVPRGSGYTF	TGTGCCTGGAGTGTACCCAGGGGGTCTGGCTACACCTTC
TRBV6-5	-	TRBJ2-3	TRBD1	CASSFDRGPQYF	TGTGCCAGCAGTTTCGACAGGGGTCCGCAGTATTTT
TRBV6-5	-	TRBJ2-7	TRBD1	CASSRTGSYEQYF	TGTGCCAGCAGTAGGACAGGATCCTACGAGCAGTACTTC
TRBV7-8	once	TRBJ2-5	-	CASCRRAQETQYF	TGTGCCAGCTGTCGGAGGGCCCAAGAGACCCAGTACTTC
TRBV27	-	TRBJ2-7	TRBD2	CASSLPGGGGYEQYF	TGTGCCAGCAGTTTACCCGGCGGGGGAGGCTACGAGCAGTACTTC
TRBV7-8	-	TRBJ1-4	TRBD1	CASSTGQGAGILSSNEKLFF	TGTGCCAGCAGCACGGGACAGGGGGCTGGTATCCTCAGTAGTAATGAAAAACTGTTTTTT
TRBV5-6	-	TRBJ1-2	-	CASSSSDTYPIYGYTF	TGTGCCAGCAGCTCATCCGACACGTATCCGATCTATGGCTACACCTTC
TRBV10-3	-	TRBJ2-7	TRBD1	CAIRDREWREQYF	TGTGCCATCAGGGACAGGGAATGGCGCGAGCAGTACTTC
TRBV9	-	TRBJ1-1	-	CASSVESGPLMNTEAFF	TGTGCCAGCAGCGTAGAGTCAGGTCCCCTCATGAACACTGAAGCTTTCTTT
TRBV6-1	-	TRBJ1-1	-	CASSEAGRGPRGAFF	TGTGCCAGCAGTGAAGCGGGAAGAGGACCCCGGGGAGCTTTCTTT
TRBV4-3	-	TRBJ2-2	TRBD2	CASSQNGGAPGELFF	TGCGCCAGCAGCCAAAACGGGGGGGCCCCCGGGGAGCTGTTTTTT
TRBV18	-	TRBJ2-7	TRBD2	CASSPGLAGVWEQYF	TGTGCCAGCTCACCAGGACTAGCGGGGGTATGGGAGCAGTACTTC
TRBV9	-	TRBJ2-5	TRBD2	CASSPTSGGAGETQYF	TGTGCCAGCAGCCCTACTAGCGGGGGGGCCGGTGAGACCCAGTACTTC
TRBV7-6	-	TRBJ2-1	TRBD1	CASSTGDGAVREQFF	TGTGCCAGCAGCACAGGGGATGGTGCGGTCCGCGAGCAGTTCTTC
TRBV4-1	-	TRBJ1-2	-	CASSQEAGYGYTF	TGCGCCAGCAGCCAAGAGGCAGGCTATGGCTACACCTTC
TRBV7-7	-	TRBJ2-5	TRBD2	CASSRGLAGGEETQYF	TGTGCTAGCAGCCGTGGACTAGCGGGGGGTGAAGAGACCCAGTACTTC
TRBV2	-	TRBJ1-1	-	CASDRDSTEAFF	TGTGCCAGCGATCGGGATTCCACTGAAGCTTTCTTT
TRBV29-1	-	TRBJ2-1	TRBD2	CSVGGRRGVNEQFF	TGCAGCGTTGGCGGCCGGCGGGGGGTCAATGAGCAGTTCTTC
TRBV7-3	-	TRBJ2-1	TRBD2	CAGSRSGGAGEQFF	TGTGCCGGCAGCCGAAGCGGGGGGGCCGGTGAGCAGTTCTTC
TRBV5-1	-	TRBJ2-1	-	CASSTDRYNEQFF	TGCGCCAGCAGCACCGACAGATACAATGAGCAGTTCTTC
TRBV16	-	TRBJ2-7	-	CASSPPGKVEEQYF	TGTGCCAGCTCGCCCCCAGGGAAGGTGGAGGAGCAGTACTTC
TRBV7-3	-	TRBJ2-3	-	CASSPYSLTDTQYF	TGTGCCAGCAGCCCCTACAGCCTCACAGATACGCAGTATTTT
TRBV9	-	TRBJ2-3	TRBD2	CASSVVPGLAFGQDTQYF	TGTGCCAGCAGCGTAGTACCGGGACTAGCGTTTGGGCAGGATACGCAGTATTTT
TRBV19	-	TRBJ1-1	TRBD1	CASSISHWNRGTEAFF	TGTGCCAGTAGTATCTCTCATTGGAACAGGGGCACTGAAGCTTTCTTT
TRBV11-2	-	TRBJ1-4	-	CASSYRAGWEKLFF	TGTGCCAGCAGCTACCGGGCGGGGTGGGAAAAACTGTTTTTT
TRBV5-1	few	TRBJ1-1	-	CASSLAGNQNTEAFF	TGCGCCAGCAGCTTGGCGGGGAACCAAAACACTGAAGCTTTCTTT
TRBV19	-	TRBJ1-5	TRBD1	CASSITTGVNQPQHF	TGTGCCAGTAGTATCACGACAGGGGTCAATCAGCCCCAGCATTTT
TRBV18	few	TRBJ2-5	TRBD1	CASALRTGVETQYF	TGTGCCAGCGCACTTCGCACAGGGGTGGAGACCCAGTACTTC
TRBV27	-	TRBJ2-6	-	CASSFFHSSSGANVLTF	TGTGCCAGCAGTTTTTTCCACAGCAGCTCTGGGGCCAACGTCCTGACTTTC
TRBV6-1	-	TRBJ2-3	-	CASSEQGWRRADTQYF	TGTGCCAGCAGTGAACAGGGTTGGAGAAGGGCAGATACGCAGTATTTT
TRBV2	-	TRBJ1-5	-	CASRSDTSNQPQHF	TGTGCCAGCAGATCCGACACTAGCAATCAGCCCCAGCATTTT
TRBV19	-	TRBJ2-3	-	CASSRGRWASTDTQYF	TGTGCCAGTAGTAGGGGGCGTTGGGCCAGCACAGATACGCAGTATTTT
TRBV6-4	few	TRBJ2-2	TRBD2	CASSEAGGTGELFF	TGTGCCAGCAGTGAGGCGGGGGGCACCGGGGAGCTGTTTTTT
TRBV6-5	-	TRBJ2-7	TRBD1	CASSYSGTGVYEQYF	TGTGCCAGCAGTTACTCCGGGACAGGGGTTTACGAGCAGTACTTC
TRBV28	-	TRBJ1-2	TRBD1	CASSSWDSFYTF	TGTGCCAGCAGTTCGTGGGACAGCTTCTACACCTTC
TRBV4-2	-	TRBJ2-7	TRBD2	CASSRKDRREDYEQYF	TGTGCCAGCAGCCGGAAAGACAGGCGGGAGGACTACGAGCAGTACTTC
TRBV7-2	-	TRBJ2-1	TRBD2	CASSLSGVTYNEQFF	TGTGCCAGCAGCCTTAGCGGGGTTACCTACAATGAGCAGTTCTTC
TRBV18	-	TRBJ2-1	-	CASSPSAYNEQFF	TGTGCCAGCTCACCAAGCGCATACAATGAGCAGTTCTTC
TRBV27	-	TRBJ1-2	-	CASSPSGAGYTF	TGTGCCAGCAGTCCCTCAGGGGCCGGCTACACCTTC
TRBV6-1	-	TRBJ1-5	-	CASSTYHYQPQHF	TGTGCCAGCAGTACGTACCACTATCAGCCCCAGCATTTT
TRBV4-1	once	TRBJ1-5	TRBD1	CASSRRTGQQPQHF	TGCGCCAGCAGCCGCCGGACAGGTCAACAGCCCCAGCATTTT
TRBV9	-	TRBJ1-2	-	CASSVFTFSGGYTF	TGTGCCAGCAGCGTTTTCACATTCAGCGGGGGCTACACCTTC
TRBV7-3	once	TRBJ2-7	TRBD2	CASSLGGGTSSEQYF	TGTGCCAGCAGCTTAGGGGGAGGGACGTCCAGCGAGCAGTACTTC
TRBV5-1	-	TRBJ2-2	TRBD1	CASVTGQLNTGELFF	TGCGCCAGCGTGACGGGACAGCTGAACACCGGGGAGCTGTTTTTT
TRBV7-9	-	TRBJ1-5	-	CASSLGQGDQPQHF	TGTGCCAGCAGCTTAGGTCAGGGTGATCAGCCCCAGCATTTT
TRBV4-2	-	TRBJ1-5	TRBD1	CASSQNQGAKQPQHF	TGTGCCAGCAGCCAAAATCAGGGGGCTAAACAGCCCCAGCATTTT